Listed below are T cell receptor beta chains from one sample, sequenced in a study of T cells expressing NK-cell markers. For each CDR3 protein, TCRdb gives one entry from its re-call of the 5' RACE reads, without DNA. The sample holds about 30,000 distinct CDR3 sequences. The sequenced sample consisted of blood T cells: a sorted CD56 or NKG2C T cell subset, CD4+ or CD8+ T cells, or bulk PBMC T cells (not recorded which). These receptors were obtained from a woman aged 18-69 years in good health. Each CDR3 is given with its conserved first and last residue.

J gene: TRBJ2-4; V gene: TRBV29-1; CDR3 protein: CSATGVEDIQYF
J gene: TRBJ1-1; V gene: TRBV6-5; CDR3 protein: CASSFESWGTEAFF
J gene: TRBJ2-2; V gene: TRBV4-1; CDR3 protein: CATFSGTGELFF
J gene: TRBJ1-1; V gene: TRBV6-1; CDR3 protein: CASNPGSSTEAFF
J gene: TRBJ1-1; V gene: TRBV12-3/TRBV12-4; CDR3 protein: CASSPSAPGKNTEAFF
J gene: TRBJ2-7; V gene: TRBV7-9; CDR3 protein: CASSGMTGSFSYEQYF
J gene: TRBJ2-7; V gene: TRBV13; CDR3 protein: CASSYATSGNDEQYF
J gene: TRBJ2-7; V gene: TRBV27; CDR3 protein: CASSHNTGQMAYEQYF
J gene: TRBJ2-5; V gene: TRBV29-1; CDR3 protein: CSVGTGGAIQETQYF
J gene: TRBJ1-1; V gene: TRBV9; CDR3 protein: CASSVTGGSRNTEAFF
J gene: TRBJ2-3; V gene: TRBV7-9; CDR3 protein: CASSTLADTQYF
J gene: TRBJ2-7; V gene: TRBV27; CDR3 protein: CASSLTGQGLSYEQYF
J gene: TRBJ2-1; V gene: TRBV5-1; CDR3 protein: CASSPRDRANEQFF
J gene: TRBJ2-3; V gene: TRBV4-1; CDR3 protein: CASSPVRPTTSGGFSDTQYF
J gene: TRBJ2-1; V gene: TRBV10-3; CDR3 protein: CAISESGLAVYNEQFF
J gene: TRBJ2-1; V gene: TRBV6-5; CDR3 protein: CASSYWGRAYNEQFF
J gene: TRBJ2-1; V gene: TRBV6-1; CDR3 protein: CASGGGPYNEQFF
J gene: TRBJ2-7; V gene: TRBV6-5; CDR3 protein: CASSYSYQGKNYEQYF
J gene: TRBJ2-5; V gene: TRBV12-3/TRBV12-4; CDR3 protein: CASSLGGALIETQYF
J gene: TRBJ1-2; V gene: TRBV28; CDR3 protein: CASSFAGRGPIYGYTF
J gene: TRBJ2-7; V gene: TRBV13; CDR3 protein: CASSRGPGEQYF
J gene: TRBJ2-7; V gene: TRBV5-1; CDR3 protein: CASSLDPGYEQYF
J gene: TRBJ2-7; V gene: TRBV29-1; CDR3 protein: CSVEHPGFPYEQYF
J gene: TRBJ2-7; V gene: TRBV20-1; CDR3 protein: CSAEDTRNSYEQYF
J gene: TRBJ2-3; V gene: TRBV6-1; CDR3 protein: CASSRTRSGTHTDTQYF
J gene: TRBJ2-1; V gene: TRBV11-2; CDR3 protein: CASSLDHWGQGSYNEQFF
J gene: TRBJ2-1; V gene: TRBV3-1; CDR3 protein: CASSQDIPGTSGRNEQFF
J gene: TRBJ2-1; V gene: TRBV9; CDR3 protein: CASSVGSGSVERFF
J gene: TRBJ2-3; V gene: TRBV28; CDR3 protein: CASSRTGLRTDTQYF
J gene: TRBJ2-7; V gene: TRBV6-1; CDR3 protein: CASSFGGSGISPIYEQYF
J gene: TRBJ2-5; V gene: TRBV3-1; CDR3 protein: CASSQTDRGDPETQYF
J gene: TRBJ2-7; V gene: TRBV2; CDR3 protein: CASSEAEGPGPSYEQYF
J gene: TRBJ2-3; V gene: TRBV4-1; CDR3 protein: CASSHTWGGTDTQYF
J gene: TRBJ2-7; V gene: TRBV29-1; CDR3 protein: CSVEQDQGELDEQYF
J gene: TRBJ2-3; V gene: TRBV7-6; CDR3 protein: CASSLTSGTDTQYF
J gene: TRBJ1-3; V gene: TRBV5-8; CDR3 protein: CASSPVRSGNTIYF
J gene: TRBJ1-2; V gene: TRBV4-1; CDR3 protein: CASSHPTGGYGYTF
J gene: TRBJ2-1; V gene: TRBV30; CDR3 protein: CASPGGSYNEQFF
J gene: TRBJ2-7; V gene: TRBV12-3/TRBV12-4; CDR3 protein: CASSLMGGGLLLYEQYF
J gene: TRBJ2-3; V gene: TRBV27; CDR3 protein: CASSLTGRATDTQYF
J gene: TRBJ2-3; V gene: TRBV7-3; CDR3 protein: CASSELAGVTDTQYF
J gene: TRBJ2-2; V gene: TRBV21-1; CDR3 protein: CASSKATFSGELFF
J gene: TRBJ2-1; V gene: TRBV4-1; CDR3 protein: CASSEGQGAGNEQFF
J gene: TRBJ2-5; V gene: TRBV30; CDR3 protein: CAWSYGQETQYF
J gene: TRBJ1-6; V gene: TRBV7-9; CDR3 protein: CASSSPGGADSALHF
J gene: TRBJ1-1; V gene: TRBV27; CDR3 protein: CASSPRGRVGAFF
J gene: TRBJ2-7; V gene: TRBV7-9; CDR3 protein: CASSSSGSTYEQYF
J gene: TRBJ1-5; V gene: TRBV3-1; CDR3 protein: CASSQGPWVGNQPQHF
J gene: TRBJ1-6; V gene: TRBV5-1; CDR3 protein: CASSLALDEQGDNSPLHF
J gene: TRBJ2-7; V gene: TRBV29-1; CDR3 protein: CSVEVKETGDYEQYF
J gene: TRBJ1-3; V gene: TRBV6-1; CDR3 protein: CASRRLDTIYF
J gene: TRBJ2-1; V gene: TRBV6-5; CDR3 protein: CASSYYREGLGNEQFF
J gene: TRBJ2-7; V gene: TRBV29-1; CDR3 protein: CSVEGWDSADYEQYF
J gene: TRBJ1-1; V gene: TRBV4-1; CDR3 protein: CASSQDPQGQGRNTEAFF